One T cell receptor (beta chain) is described in this entry. Its specificity is not known. This sample stems from a study of cytomegalovirus exposure and HLA in healthy donors. Study findings and constraints: In a later analysis, TCR beta V- and J-gene trimming was associated with a missense DCLRE1C variant. Most TCR sequences were seen very rarely across donors, but some public TCRs occurred in many.

This CDR3 comprises 15 residues. Germline CDR1 and CDR2: SGHVS and FNYEAQ. V lost 4 bases to trimming and J lost 0 bases; unmatched junction nucleotides: 6. The study ran its PCR with 60 Vbeta and 13 Jbeta primers. Original analysis: Later reanalysis found roughly 80 million unique TCR beta chains, around 10 million of them shared. The protocol was immunoSEQ multiplex PCR, while the TCRdb copy is restricted to in-frame clones and leaves out a portion. The V and J calls and clone size were taken over from that table, and D and trimming were inferred from the DNA. The repertoire includes about 80,000 clones, about 80% of them detected once, and roughly 32% sits in the top ten. Nominally healthy donors were sampled, though unrecorded immune exposures were likely.

V usage is TRBV7-6 and J usage is TRBJ2-7; TRBD1 matches 7 bases. The clonotype was recovered from a man aged 50 to 59 in good health and CMV-seropositive. The sample comprised PBMCs. The DNA of the CDR3 is TGTGCCAGCAGCTCAGGGGGTTCCCCCTCCTACGAGCAGTACTTC. Translating it yields CASSSGGSPSYEQYF.